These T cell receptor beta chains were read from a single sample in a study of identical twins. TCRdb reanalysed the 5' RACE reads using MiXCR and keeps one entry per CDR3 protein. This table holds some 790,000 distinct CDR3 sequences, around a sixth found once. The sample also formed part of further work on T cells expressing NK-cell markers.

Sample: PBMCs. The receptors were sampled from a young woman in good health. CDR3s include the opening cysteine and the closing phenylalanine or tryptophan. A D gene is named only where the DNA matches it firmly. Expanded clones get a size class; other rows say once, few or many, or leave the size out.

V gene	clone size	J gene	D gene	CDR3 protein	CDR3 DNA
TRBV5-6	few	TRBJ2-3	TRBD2	CASSLVPSGGMVDTQYF	TGTGCCAGCAGCTTGGTTCCTAGCGGGGGGATGGTTGATACGCAGTATTTT
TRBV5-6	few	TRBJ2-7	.	CASSFREDYEQYF	TGTGCCAGCAGCTTCAGGGAGGACTACGAGCAGTACTTC
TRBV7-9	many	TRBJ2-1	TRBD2	CASSSPTSGGVNEQFF	TGTGCCAGCAGCTCCCCCACTAGCGGGGGGGTCAATGAGCAGTTCTTC
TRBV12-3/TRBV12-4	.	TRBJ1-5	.	CASTPRGNQPQHF	TGTGCCAGCACCCCCCGGGGCAATCAGCCCCAGCATTTT
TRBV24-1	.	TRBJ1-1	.	CATSDLRPVTNTEAFF	TGTGCCACCAGTGATTTAAGGCCCGTAACGAACACTGAAGCTTTCTTT
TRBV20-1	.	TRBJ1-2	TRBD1	CSARDPDRGPHSTF	TGCAGTGCTAGAGATCCCGACAGGGGGCCTCATTCCACCTTC
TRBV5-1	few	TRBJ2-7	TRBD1	CASSEGAHYEQYF	TGCGCCAGCAGTGAGGGGGCACACTACGAGCAGTACTTC
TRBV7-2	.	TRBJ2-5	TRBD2	CASSLVWGGQETQYF	TGTGCCAGCAGCTTAGTTTGGGGAGGGCAAGAGACCCAGTACTTC
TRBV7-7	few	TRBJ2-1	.	CASSLARRREQFF	TGTGCCAGCAGCTTAGCGCGAAGGCGAGAGCAGTTCTTC
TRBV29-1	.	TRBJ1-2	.	CSVPGSNDYTF	TGCAGCGTACCGGGATCGAATGACTACACCTTC
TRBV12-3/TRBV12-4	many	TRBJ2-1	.	CASAGQSASEQFF	TGTGCCAGCGCGGGACAGTCGGCTAGTGAGCAGTTCTTC
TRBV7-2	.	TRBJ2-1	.	CASSFVGGATYNEQFF	TGTGCCAGCAGCTTCGTCGGCGGGGCCACCTACAATGAGCAGTTCTTC
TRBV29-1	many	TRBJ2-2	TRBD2	CSVASGASTGELFF	TGCAGCGTTGCTAGCGGGGCCTCCACCGGGGAGCTGTTTTTT
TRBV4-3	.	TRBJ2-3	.	CASSQGGGGGTSTDTQYF	TGCGCCAGCAGCCAAGGTGGGGGCGGAGGGACTAGCACAGATACGCAGTATTTT
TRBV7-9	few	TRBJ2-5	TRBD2	CATGAGQETQYF	TGTGCCACCGGAGCGGGGCAAGAGACCCAGTACTTC
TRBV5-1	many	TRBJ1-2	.	CASSSSGSYGYTF	TGCGCCAGCAGCTCGTCAGGGAGCTATGGCTACACCTTC
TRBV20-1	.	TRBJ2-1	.	CSASSLEGSSYNEQFF	TGCAGTGCTAGTAGTCTGGAGGGGAGCTCCTACAATGAGCAGTTCTTC
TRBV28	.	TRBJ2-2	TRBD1	CASSSGQGHGELFF	TGTGCCAGCAGTTCGGGACAGGGGCACGGGGAGCTGTTTTTT
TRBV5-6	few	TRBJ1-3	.	CASSLGRGGGNTIYF	TGTGCCAGCAGCTTGGGCAGGGGAGGAGGAAACACCATATATTTT
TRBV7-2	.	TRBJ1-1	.	CASSLRAGGLF	TGTGCCAGCAGCTTACGGGCTGGGGGGCTATTT
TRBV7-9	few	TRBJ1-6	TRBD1	CASAGQKSDRRSPLHF	TGTGCCAGCGCGGGACAGAAAAGCGACAGGCGGTCACCCCTCCACTTT
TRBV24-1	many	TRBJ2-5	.	CATSDGRRGGETQYF	TGTGCCACCAGTGATGGGCGACGAGGGGGTGAGACCCAGTACTTC
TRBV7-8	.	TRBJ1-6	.	CASRFGGVFYNSPLHF	TGTGCCAGCAGGTTCGGCGGGGTCTTTTATAATTCACCCCTCCACTTT
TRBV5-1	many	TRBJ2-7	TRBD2	CASSLGTSGGYEQYF	TGTGCCAGCTCTCTAGGGACTAGCGGGGGCTACGAGCAGTACTTC
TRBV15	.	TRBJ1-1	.	CATSRATGNTEAFF	TGTGCCACCAGCAGAGCCACAGGGAACACTGAAGCTTTCTTT
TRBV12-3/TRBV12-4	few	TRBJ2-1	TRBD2	CASSLARLAGVGDNEQFF	TGTGCCAGCAGTTTAGCGAGACTAGCGGGAGTCGGCGACAATGAGCAGTTCTTC
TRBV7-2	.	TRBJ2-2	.	CASSLGAALNTGELFF	TGTGCCAGCAGCTTAGGAGCGGCTCTGAACACCGGGGAGCTGTTTTTT
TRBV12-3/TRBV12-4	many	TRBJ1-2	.	CASSLVQGRGYTF	TGTGCCAGCAGCCTTGTTCAAGGCCGTGGCTACACCTTC
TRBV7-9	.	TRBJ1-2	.	CASSSDAAYGYTF	TGTGCCAGCAGCAGTGACGCCGCCTATGGCTACACCTTC
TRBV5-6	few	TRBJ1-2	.	CASRSRDAGYGYTF	TGTGCCAGCAGATCCCGGGACGCCGGCTATGGCTACACCTTC
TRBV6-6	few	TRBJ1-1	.	CASTPGANTEAFF	TGTGCCAGCACCCCGGGGGCGAACACTGAAGCTTTCTTT
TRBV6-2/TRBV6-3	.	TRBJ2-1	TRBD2	CASRDVPGTSFLNEQFF	TGTGCCAGCAGAGATGTCCCCGGGACTAGCTTCTTGAATGAGCAGTTCTTC
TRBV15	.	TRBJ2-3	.	CATSRDRGGRTDTQYF	TGTGCCACCAGCAGAGATAGGGGGGGCCGCACAGATACGCAGTATTTT
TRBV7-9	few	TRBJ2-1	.	CASSFADPLDNEQFF	TGTGCCAGCAGCTTCGCGGACCCCCTCGACAATGAGCAGTTCTTC
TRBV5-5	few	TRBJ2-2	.	CASSLHGPTGELFF	TGTGCCAGCAGCTTGCACGGGCCCACCGGGGAGCTGTTTTTT
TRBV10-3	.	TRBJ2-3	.	CAISDRGEKGDTQYF	TGTGCCATCAGTGATAGGGGGGAAAAGGGAGATACGCAGTATTTT
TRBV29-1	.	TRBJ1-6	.	CSVTEGDHNSPLHF	TGCAGCGTTACCGAGGGTGACCATAATTCACCCCTCCACTTT
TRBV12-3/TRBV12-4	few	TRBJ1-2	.	CASSLTRDSYGYTF	TGTGCCAGCAGCCTAACACGAGATTCCTATGGCTACACCTTC
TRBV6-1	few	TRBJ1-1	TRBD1	CASKLTGIPNTEAFF	TGTGCCAGCAAACTGACAGGGATCCCGAACACTGAAGCTTTCTTT
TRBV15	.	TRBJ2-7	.	CATSRDWVTRSSYEQYF	TGTGCCACCAGCAGAGATTGGGTGACTAGGTCATCCTACGAGCAGTACTTC
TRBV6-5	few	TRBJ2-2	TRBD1	CASSYHAAGGETGELFF	TGTGCCAGCAGTTACCACGCGGCAGGGGGCGAGACCGGGGAGCTGTTTTTT